These T cell receptor beta chains were read from a single sample in a study of tumor-infiltrating lymphocytes in primary liver carcinoma. TCRdb reanalysed the multiplex PCR reads using MiXCR and keeps one entry per CDR3 protein. The sample yields about 130,000 distinct CDR3 sequences, roughly three fifths seen once. The sample was liver tumor tissue from sampling region 3. The receptors shown here come from a woman aged 55 to 70 with primary liver carcinoma and hepatitis B virus infection. The CDR3 runs from the conserved cysteine through the conserved F or W. A D gene is named only where the DNA matches it firmly. Size values are once, few and many counts, or a class for expanded clones, and some rows have none.

D gene: TRBD1
V gene: TRBV5-6
clone size: few
J gene: TRBJ2-2
CDR3 protein: CASSLRGQGSTGELFF
CDR3 DNA: TGTGCCAGCAGCCTCCGGGGACAGGGGAGCACCGGGGAGCTGTTTTTT

D gene: -
V gene: TRBV4-1
clone size: -
J gene: TRBJ1-2
CDR3 protein: CASSENYGYTF
CDR3 DNA: TGCGCCAGCAGCGAGAACTATGGCTACACCTTC

D gene: -
V gene: TRBV29-1
clone size: -
J gene: TRBJ1-2
CDR3 protein: CSDYGTAYDYTF
CDR3 DNA: TGCAGCGACTACGGGACGGCCTATGACTACACCTTC

D gene: -
V gene: TRBV11-2
clone size: -
J gene: TRBJ1-1
CDR3 protein: CASSPPGGARITEAFF
CDR3 DNA: TGTGCCAGCAGCCCACCCGGAGGGGCGCGTATCACTGAAGCTTTCTTT

D gene: -
V gene: TRBV18
clone size: -
J gene: TRBJ1-5
CDR3 protein: CASSGEQGFGQPQHF
CDR3 DNA: TGTGCCAGCTCAGGGGAGCAGGGCTTCGGCCAGCCCCAGCATTTT

D gene: TRBD1
V gene: TRBV12-3/TRBV12-4
clone size: many
J gene: TRBJ2-3
CDR3 protein: CASSFDRGRTDTQYF
CDR3 DNA: TGTGCCAGCAGTTTCGACAGGGGGCGGACAGATACGCAGTATTTT

D gene: TRBD1
V gene: TRBV28
clone size: -
J gene: TRBJ2-3
CDR3 protein: CASSRRQGNTDTQYF
CDR3 DNA: TGTGCCAGCAGCCGCAGACAGGGAAACACAGATACGCAGTATTTT

D gene: -
V gene: TRBV7-9
clone size: few
J gene: TRBJ2-1
CDR3 protein: CASSFSTSYNEQFF
CDR3 DNA: TGTGCCAGCAGCTTCTCGACTAGCTACAATGAGCAGTTCTTC

D gene: TRBD2
V gene: TRBV5-4
clone size: -
J gene: TRBJ2-1
CDR3 protein: CAGSPGGRDGQFF
CDR3 DNA: TGTGCCGGCAGCCCGGGGGGGCGGGATGGGCAGTTCTTC

D gene: -
V gene: TRBV11-2
clone size: -
J gene: TRBJ2-4
CDR3 protein: CASSDIKEQDRWIQYF
CDR3 DNA: TGTGCCAGCAGCGACATCAAGGAACAGGACCGCTGGATTCAGTACTTC

D gene: -
V gene: TRBV12-3/TRBV12-4
clone size: -
J gene: TRBJ2-3
CDR3 protein: CTSSLEENTQYF
CDR3 DNA: TGTACCAGCAGTTTGGAGGAAAATACGCAGTATTTT

D gene: -
V gene: TRBV5-1
clone size: -
J gene: TRBJ2-6
CDR3 protein: CASSEPRVSGANVLTF
CDR3 DNA: TGCGCCAGCAGCGAGCCTCGCGTCTCTGGGGCCAACGTCCTGACTTTC

D gene: TRBD1
V gene: TRBV6-5
clone size: -
J gene: TRBJ1-1
CDR3 protein: CASSTRTGLTEAFF
CDR3 DNA: TGTGCCAGCAGTACCAGGACAGGGTTGACTGAGGCTTTCTTT

D gene: TRBD1
V gene: TRBV12-3/TRBV12-4
clone size: many
J gene: TRBJ1-1
CDR3 protein: CASRPRTGGGGTEAFF
CDR3 DNA: TGTGCCAGCAGACCTCGGACAGGGGGCGGTGGCACTGAAGCTTTCTTT

D gene: TRBD1
V gene: TRBV28
clone size: -
J gene: TRBJ2-5
CDR3 protein: CASREDRAYQETQYF
CDR3 DNA: TGTGCCAGCAGGGAGGACAGGGCCTACCAAGAGACCCAGTACTTC

D gene: -
V gene: TRBV6-1
clone size: -
J gene: TRBJ2-7
CDR3 protein: CAGRPGTRLPYEQYF
CDR3 DNA: TGTGCCGGCAGACCCGGGACTCGACTCCCCTACGAGCAGTACTTC

D gene: -
V gene: TRBV11-3
clone size: -
J gene: TRBJ2-1
CDR3 protein: CGSSPRGSGNNAQFF
CDR3 DNA: TGTGGCAGCAGCCCTCGGGGTAGTGGGAACAATGCGCAGTTCTTC

D gene: -
V gene: TRBV28
clone size: -
J gene: TRBJ2-5
CDR3 protein: CASRHSTVLYLETQYF
CDR3 DNA: TGTGCCAGCAGACATTCGACGGTCTTGTATTTGGAGACCCAGTACTTC

D gene: TRBD2
V gene: TRBV6-4
clone size: -
J gene: TRBJ2-3
CDR3 protein: CASSDRTAGEADTQYF
CDR3 DNA: TGTGCCAGCAGTGACAGAACAGCGGGAGAGGCAGATACGCAGTATTTT

D gene: -
V gene: TRBV30
clone size: -
J gene: TRBJ2-2
CDR3 protein: CAWSVQGSGELFF
CDR3 DNA: TGTGCCTGGAGTGTACAGGGAAGCGGGGAGCTGTTTTTT

D gene: -
V gene: TRBV4-1
clone size: many
J gene: TRBJ1-5
CDR3 protein: CASSQDSGVYQPQHF
CDR3 DNA: TGCGCCAGCAGCCAAGATTCGGGGGTATATCAGCCCCAGCATTTT

D gene: -
V gene: TRBV11-3
clone size: once
J gene: TRBJ2-3
CDR3 protein: CAGSFRASTDTHYF
CDR3 DNA: TGTGCCGGCAGCTTCCGGGCTAGCACAGATACGCACTATTTT

D gene: -
V gene: TRBV29-1
clone size: many
J gene: TRBJ2-3
CDR3 protein: CSVITGTDTQYF
CDR3 DNA: TGCAGCGTTATAACAGGCACAGATACGCAGTATTTT

D gene: -
V gene: TRBV12-3/TRBV12-4
clone size: -
J gene: TRBJ2-1
CDR3 protein: CASSLDSPAVAHELFF
CDR3 DNA: TGTGCCAGCAGTTTAGATAGCCCAGCCGTAGCCCATGAGCTGTTCTTC

D gene: -
V gene: TRBV7-9
clone size: many
J gene: TRBJ2-5
CDR3 protein: CASREEDQETQYF
CDR3 DNA: TGTGCCAGCAGGGAGGAGGACCAAGAGACCCAGTACTTC

D gene: -
V gene: TRBV5-1
clone size: many
J gene: TRBJ2-1
CDR3 protein: CASSFTLGYNEQFF
CDR3 DNA: TGCGCCAGCAGCTTTACCCTAGGCTACAATGAGCAGTTCTTC

D gene: -
V gene: TRBV11-2
clone size: -
J gene: TRBJ1-6
CDR3 protein: CASSLDPSYSPLHF
CDR3 DNA: TGTGCCAGCAGCTTAGATCCCAGTTACTCACCCCTCCACTTT

D gene: -
V gene: TRBV4-1
clone size: many
J gene: TRBJ1-1
CDR3 protein: CASSQSWGTEAFF
CDR3 DNA: TGCGCCAGCAGCCAGAGTTGGGGGACTGAAGCTTTCTTT

D gene: TRBD2
V gene: TRBV7-9
clone size: few
J gene: TRBJ2-3
CDR3 protein: CASSSSGGTDTQYF
CDR3 DNA: TGTGCCAGCAGCTCCTCGGGGGGGACAGATACGCAGTATTTT

D gene: -
V gene: TRBV7-8
clone size: many
J gene: TRBJ2-1
CDR3 protein: CASSLVTGYNEQFF
CDR3 DNA: TGTGCCAGCAGCTTAGTTACGGGTTACAATGAGCAGTTCTTC

D gene: -
V gene: TRBV11-2
clone size: -
J gene: TRBJ2-7
CDR3 protein: CTSCLEFPRAAQQYF
CDR3 DNA: TGTACCAGCTGCTTAGAATTCCCCCGGGCGGCACAGCAGTACTTC

D gene: -
V gene: TRBV12-3/TRBV12-4
clone size: many
J gene: TRBJ2-7
CDR3 protein: CASSLVRGTSYEQYF
CDR3 DNA: TGTGCCAGCAGTTTAGTACGGGGGACCTCCTACGAGCAGTACTTC

D gene: -
V gene: TRBV12-3/TRBV12-4
clone size: -
J gene: TRBJ2-7
CDR3 protein: CATSDAGSYEQYF
CDR3 DNA: TGTGCCACCAGCGACGCCGGCTCCTACGAGCAGTACTTC

D gene: -
V gene: TRBV5-1
clone size: few
J gene: TRBJ2-3
CDR3 protein: CASQSRWGKADTQYF
CDR3 DNA: TGCGCCAGCCAGAGCCGCTGGGGAAAGGCAGATACGCAGTATTTT

D gene: TRBD2
V gene: TRBV5-4
clone size: many
J gene: TRBJ2-1
CDR3 protein: CASSKRGTSGDNEQFF
CDR3 DNA: TGTGCCAGCAGTAAACGAGGGACTAGCGGAGACAATGAGCAGTTCTTC

D gene: -
V gene: TRBV4-1
clone size: once
J gene: TRBJ1-5
CDR3 protein: CPSSRRQRGDASNQPQHF
CDR3 DNA: TGCCCCAGCAGCCGCAGACAGCGCGGGGACGCTAGCAATCAGCCCCAGCATTTT

D gene: -
V gene: TRBV10-2
clone size: -
J gene: TRBJ2-1
CDR3 protein: CATSGTAYNEQFF
CDR3 DNA: TGCGCCACCAGTGGGACGGCCTACAATGAGCAGTTCTTC

D gene: TRBD1
V gene: TRBV29-1
clone size: many
J gene: TRBJ1-1
CDR3 protein: CSVHQGAQGEAFF
CDR3 DNA: TGCAGCGTACACCAGGGGGCGCAGGGTGAAGCTTTCTTT

D gene: -
V gene: TRBV28
clone size: -
J gene: TRBJ2-2
CDR3 protein: CASNFQNTGELFF
CDR3 DNA: TGTGCCAGCAATTTCCAAAACACCGGGGAGCTGTTTTTT

D gene: TRBD1
V gene: TRBV10-1
clone size: -
J gene: TRBJ2-3
CDR3 protein: CVSDGDRGQGDTQYF
CDR3 DNA: TGCGTCAGCGACGGGGACAGGGGGCAAGGTGATACGCAGTATTTT